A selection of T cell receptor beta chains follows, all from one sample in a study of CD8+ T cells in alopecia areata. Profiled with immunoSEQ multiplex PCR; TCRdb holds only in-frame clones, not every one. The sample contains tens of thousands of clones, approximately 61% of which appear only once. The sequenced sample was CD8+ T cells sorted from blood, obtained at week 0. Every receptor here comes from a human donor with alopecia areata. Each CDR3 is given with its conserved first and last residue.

CDR3: CASSLARDPEQFF; V: TRBV5-1
CDR3: CASSPQIGAANIQYF; V: TRBV5-6
CDR3: CASSVGLETPEQYF; V: TRBV9
CDR3: CASSLGPSSYNSPLHF; V: TRBV5-6
CDR3: CASSSEDGLSTDTQYF; V: TRBV9
CDR3: CASSTSGGSYNEQFF; V: TRBV6-5
CDR3: CASSLGPWQGYGYTF; V: TRBV6-5
CDR3: CASSASSDTQYF; V: TRBV11-2
CDR3: CAWGDGINEQFF; V: TRBV30
CDR3: CASSFGKGEQFF; V: TRBV27
CDR3: CSVSSGGGSYEQYF; V: TRBV29-1
CDR3: CASSVETGGETQYF; V: TRBV5-1
CDR3: CAGRLAGVNEQFF; V: TRBV30
CDR3: CASSEAPIGDSYEQYF; V: TRBV2
CDR3: CASSLGMNTEAFF; V: TRBV27
CDR3: CASSYVAGGPQETQYF; V: TRBV6-6
CDR3: CAWSYGESSYNEQFF; V: TRBV30
CDR3: CASSQDGGPGYNEQFF; V: TRBV4-1
CDR3: CASSILPTSGNEQFF; V: TRBV19
CDR3: CASRDRLAGGVGELFF; V: TRBV19
CDR3: CASSLDYGYTF; V: TRBV13
CDR3: CSGGTEEQFF; V: TRBV29-1
CDR3: CASSQEFGTGGMNTEAFF; V: TRBV4-2
CDR3: CASSPTFSGVQETQYF; V: TRBV7-3
CDR3: CASSLLPSGALNTEAFF; V: TRBV5-1
CDR3: CATRTSGSYEQYF; V: TRBV15
CDR3: CASSLGFGQSSYEQYF; V: TRBV5-1
CDR3: CASSYSNSYGYTF; V: TRBV6-5
CDR3: CASFDWTDQETQYF; V: TRBV7-9
CDR3: CASSLDTGLVDTQYF; V: TRBV7-2
CDR3: CASSFGTSRADTQYF; V: TRBV7-2